What follows are 7 T cell receptor beta chains derived from one specimen sequenced in a study of blood T cells in healthy people across ages. Combining a sample-barcoded 5' primer with a J-beta primer mix, a second PCR ran for roughly 6 to 11 cycles. MiXCR was run by TCRdb on the 5' RACE reads, yielding one entry per CDR3 protein. The table includes hundreds of thousands of distinct CDR3 sequences, 20% to 25% detected once. These records were also assigned to another study, of T cells of mothers and their children.

Sequenced sample: blood. The receptors shown here come from a boy aged 5 to 17 in good health.

There are a few counts of this clonotype. The V and J genes are TRBV4-2 and TRBJ1-6, with D possibly being TRBD1 (6 bases). CDR1 is LGHNA, CDR2 YNFKEQ, per germline. This CDR3 has 16 amino acids. V dropped 0 bases and J dropped 4 bases, with 10 bases sitting between them. CDR3 sequence: CASSQDEDSYNSPLHF. CDR3 nucleotide sequence: TGTGCCAGCAGCCAAGATGAGGACAGTTATAATTCACCCCTCCACTTT.

There are a few counts of this clonotype. The rearrangement uses TRBV10-2 and TRBJ1-1, with no clear D. Germline V gene sequence: CDR1 WSHSY, CDR2 SAAADI. The CDR3 extends over 12 amino acids. Between the trimmed V and J ends, which lost 5 bases and 4 bases, there was a span of 8 bases. The CDR3 coding sequence is TGCGCCAGCAGTCCGGGAGTCACTGAAGCTTTCTTT. Translated, it gives CASSPGVTEAFF.

The V call is TRBV14, the J call TRBJ1-2; D not resolved. Trimming took 6 bases from V and 8 from J, leaving 16 bases between them. Germline lookup yields CDR1 SGHDN and CDR2 FVKESK. CDR3 size: 13 residues. CDR3 nucleotide sequence: TGTGCCAGCAGTATCCAGCAGGATTCCGGCTACACCTTC. It is translated as CASSIQQDSGYTF. Complete variable domain (other parts from reference TRBV14 and TRBJ1-2): EAGVTQFPSHSVIEKGQTVTLRCDPISGHDNLYWYRRVMGKEIKFLLHFVKESKQDESGMPNNRFLAERTGGTYSTLKVQPAELEDSGVYFCASSIQQDSGYTFGSGTRLTVV.

This clonotype turned up a few times. The rearrangement links TRBV20-1 to TRBJ2-5; D may correspond to TRBD1 or TRBD2 (5 bases each). The end of the DNA aligns better with TRBJ2-1, so the J call may be wrong. CDR1 and CDR2 (germline): DFQATT, SNEGSKA (reference sequence). The CDR3 is 15 residues long. The CDR3 sequence: CSATSPRSGTDEQFF. CDR3 bases: TGCAGTGCTACCTCACCCCGATCTGGGACGGATGAGCAGTTCTTC.

The chain joins TRBV7-9 to TRBJ1-1, with D possibly being TRBD1 (6 bases). Trimming cost V 4 bases and J 1 base, with 13 bases left between them. The V gene's germline CDR1 is SEHNR and CDR2 FQNEAQ (reference sequence). The CDR3 consists of 15 residues. The DNA for the CDR3 is TGTGCCAGCAGCTCTACGGACAGAAAGAACACTGAAGCTTTCTTT. It yields the protein CASSSTDRKNTEAFF.

The rearrangement uses TRBV29-1 and TRBJ2-1, with 13 bases that match TRBD2. The trim removed 6 bases at V and 9 bases at J, leaving 26 bases unmatched. This CDR3 region has 20 residues. Per the germline V gene, CDR1 is SQVTM and CDR2 is ANQGSEA. The CDR3 loop reads CSVKGGVGTSGITGSGEQFF. CDR3 sequence (DNA): TGCAGCGTCAAAGGAGGGGTCGGGACTAGCGGGATAACAGGGTCCGGTGAGCAGTTCTTC.

CDR3 sequence (DNA): TGCAGCGTTATTAGAACAGGGACGGGCGAGCAGTACTTC. The encoded protein is CSVIRTGTGEQYF. The J gene is TRBJ2-7, the V gene TRBV29-1; a possible D gene is TRBD1 (6 bases). Between the trimmed V and J ends, which lost 5 bases and 6 bases, there was a span of 17 bases. Germline V lookup: CDR1 SQVTM, CDR2 ANQGSEA. The CDR3 covers 13 residues.